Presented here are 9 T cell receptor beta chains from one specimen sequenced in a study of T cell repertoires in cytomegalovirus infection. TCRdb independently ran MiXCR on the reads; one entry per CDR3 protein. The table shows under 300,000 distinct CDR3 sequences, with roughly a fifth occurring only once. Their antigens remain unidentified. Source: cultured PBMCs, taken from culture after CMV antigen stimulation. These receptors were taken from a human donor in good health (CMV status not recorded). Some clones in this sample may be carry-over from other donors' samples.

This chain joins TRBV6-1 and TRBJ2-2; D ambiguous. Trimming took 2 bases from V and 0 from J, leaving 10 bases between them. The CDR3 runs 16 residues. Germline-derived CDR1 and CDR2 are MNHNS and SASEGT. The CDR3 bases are TGTGCCAGCAGTGAAAGGTCAGCATCGAACACCGGGGAGCTGTTTTTT. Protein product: CASSERSASNTGELFF.

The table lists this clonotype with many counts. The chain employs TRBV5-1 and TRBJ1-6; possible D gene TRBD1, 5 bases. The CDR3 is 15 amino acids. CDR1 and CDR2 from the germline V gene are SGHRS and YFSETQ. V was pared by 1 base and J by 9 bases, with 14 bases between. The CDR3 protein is CASSLSREERSPLHF. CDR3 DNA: TGCGCCAGCAGCTTGTCCAGGGAGGAGCGTTCACCCCTCCACTTT.

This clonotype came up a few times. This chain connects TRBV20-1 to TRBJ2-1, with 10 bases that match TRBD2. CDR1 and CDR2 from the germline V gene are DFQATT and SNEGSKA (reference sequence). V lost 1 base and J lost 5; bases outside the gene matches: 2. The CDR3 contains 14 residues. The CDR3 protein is CSARGLAGDNEQFF. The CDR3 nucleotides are TGCAGTGCTAGAGGGCTAGCGGGAGACAATGAGCAGTTCTTC.

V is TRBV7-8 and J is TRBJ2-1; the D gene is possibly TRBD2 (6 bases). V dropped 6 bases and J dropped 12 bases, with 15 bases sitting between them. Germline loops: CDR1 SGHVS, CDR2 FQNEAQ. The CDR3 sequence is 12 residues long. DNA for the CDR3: TGTGCCAGCAGGCAGCCGGGGGACTGGCAGTTCTTC. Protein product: CASRQPGDWQFF.

This chain's CDR3 is CSVSGRANTEAFF. CDR3 sequence (DNA): TGCAGCGTTAGCGGCAGGGCGAACACTGAAGCTTTCTTT. V gene TRBV29-1 combines with J gene TRBJ1-1; possible D gene TRBD1, 5 bases. Trimming shortened V by 5 bases and J by 1 base, and 11 bases separated the two germline ends. CDR3 length: 13 residues. Looked up from germline, CDR1 is SQVTM and CDR2 is ANQGSEA.

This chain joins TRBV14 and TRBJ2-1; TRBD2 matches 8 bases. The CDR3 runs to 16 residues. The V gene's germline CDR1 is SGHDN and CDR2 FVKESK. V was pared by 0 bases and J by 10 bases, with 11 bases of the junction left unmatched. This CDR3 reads CASSQDPSGSGSEQFF. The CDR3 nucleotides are TGTGCCAGCAGCCAAGATCCAAGCGGGAGCGGGTCCGAGCAGTTCTTC. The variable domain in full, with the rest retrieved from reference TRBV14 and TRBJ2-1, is EAGVTQFPSHSVIEKGQTVTLRCDPISGHDNLYWYRRVMGKEIKFLLHFVKESKQDESGMPNNRFLAERTGGTYSTLKVQPAELEDSGVYFCASSQDPSGSGSEQFFGPGTRLTVL.

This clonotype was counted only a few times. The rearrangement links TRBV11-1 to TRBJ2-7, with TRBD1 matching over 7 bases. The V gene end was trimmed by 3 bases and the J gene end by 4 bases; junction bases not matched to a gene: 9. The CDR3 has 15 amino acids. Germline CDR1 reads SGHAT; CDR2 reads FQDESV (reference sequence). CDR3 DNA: TGTGCCAGCAGCTTGGGGGACAGTACGAGGTACGAGCAGTACTTC. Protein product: CASSLGDSTRYEQYF.

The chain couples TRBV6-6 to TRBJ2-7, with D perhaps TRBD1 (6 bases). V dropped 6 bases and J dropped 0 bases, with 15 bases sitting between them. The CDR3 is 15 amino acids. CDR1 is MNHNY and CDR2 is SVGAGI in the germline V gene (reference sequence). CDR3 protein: CASSPSMGASYEQYV. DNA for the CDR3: TGTGCCAGCAGCCCTTCGATGGGGGCCTCCTACGAGCAGTACGTC.

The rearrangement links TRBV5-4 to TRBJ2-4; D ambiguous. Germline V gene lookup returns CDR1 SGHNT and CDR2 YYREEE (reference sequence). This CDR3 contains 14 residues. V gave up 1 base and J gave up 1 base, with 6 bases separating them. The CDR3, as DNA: TGTGCCAGCAGCTTGCAAGGGGCCAAAAACATTCAGTACTTC. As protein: CASSLQGAKNIQYF.